Described below is a single TCR beta chain sequence and its context. Its specificity is unknown. The CDR3 is 14 amino acids. Trimming took off 4 bases at V and 2 bases at J, with 11 bases between the two ends. CDR1 ENHRY and CDR2 SYGVKD come from the germline V gene. The time point denotes: cycle 4 day 1 (C4D1), after five to seven weeks of nivolumab. Each patient's relapse followed autologous stem cell transplantation, and brentuximab vedotin exposure varied. Magnetic negative selection purified CD4+ T cells from thawed PBMCs. Under best response, outcomes were complete response, partial response or progressive disease. The data were taken from a study of PD-1 blockade in classical Hodgkin lymphoma. Study-wide background: Patients received nivolumab 3 mg/kg intravenously every 2 weeks.

The method was immunoSEQ multiplex PCR; TCRdb's version includes in-frame clones alone and lacks a portion of them. This table holds around 37,000 clones, about 90% found once. Study-wide results and caveats: The study found complete responders had baseline diversity similar to newly diagnosed patients. CD4+ TCR diversity, unlike CD8+, rose significantly by C4D1.

This chain links TRBV10-3 with TRBJ1-1, with a weak D call TRBD1 (5 bases). The source is a human donor with classical Hodgkin lymphoma. This material consisted of CD4+ T cells from blood, taken before the fourth cycle of nivolumab. The CDR3 spells CAISGNGGNTEAFF. CDR3 DNA sequence: TGTGCCATCAGTGGAAACGGGGGAAACACTGAAGCTTTCTTT.